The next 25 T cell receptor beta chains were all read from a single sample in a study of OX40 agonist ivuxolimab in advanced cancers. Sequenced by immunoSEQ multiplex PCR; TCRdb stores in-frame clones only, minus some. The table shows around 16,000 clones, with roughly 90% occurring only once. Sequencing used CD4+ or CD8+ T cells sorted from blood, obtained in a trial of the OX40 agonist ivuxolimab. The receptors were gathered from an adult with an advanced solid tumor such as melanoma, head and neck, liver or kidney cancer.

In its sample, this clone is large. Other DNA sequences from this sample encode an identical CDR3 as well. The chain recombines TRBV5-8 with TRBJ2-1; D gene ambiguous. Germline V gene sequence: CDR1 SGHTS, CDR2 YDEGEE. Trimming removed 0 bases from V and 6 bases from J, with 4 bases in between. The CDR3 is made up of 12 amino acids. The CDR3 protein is CASSLGGNEQFF. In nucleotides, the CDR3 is TGTGCCAGCAGCTTGGGGGGCAATGAGCAGTTCTTC.

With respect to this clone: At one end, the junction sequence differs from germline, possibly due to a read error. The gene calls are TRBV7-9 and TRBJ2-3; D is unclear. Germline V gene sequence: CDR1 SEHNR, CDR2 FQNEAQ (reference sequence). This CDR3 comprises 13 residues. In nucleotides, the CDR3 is TGTGCCAGCAGCTCCCCGGAAGTGGATATGCAGTATTTT. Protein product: CASSSPEVDMQYF.

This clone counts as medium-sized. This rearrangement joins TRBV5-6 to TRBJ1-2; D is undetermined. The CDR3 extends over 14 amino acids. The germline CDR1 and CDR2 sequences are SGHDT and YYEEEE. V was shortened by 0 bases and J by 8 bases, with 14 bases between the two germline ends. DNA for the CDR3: TGTGCCAGCAGCTTGGAGTGGATTACGACGGGCTACACCTTC. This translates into CASSLEWITTGYTF.

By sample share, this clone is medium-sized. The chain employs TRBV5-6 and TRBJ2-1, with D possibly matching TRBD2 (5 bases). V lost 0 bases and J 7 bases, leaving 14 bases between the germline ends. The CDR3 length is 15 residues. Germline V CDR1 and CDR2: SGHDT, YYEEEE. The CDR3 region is CASSLAWIGRNEQFF. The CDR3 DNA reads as TGTGCCAGCAGCTTGGCCTGGATAGGGAGAAATGAGCAGTTCTTC.

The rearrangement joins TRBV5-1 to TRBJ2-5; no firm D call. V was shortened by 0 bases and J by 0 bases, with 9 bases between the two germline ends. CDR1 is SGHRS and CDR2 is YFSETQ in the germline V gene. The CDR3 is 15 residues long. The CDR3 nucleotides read TGCGCCAGCAGCTTGGGCAGGTTATACCAAGAGACCCAGTACTTC. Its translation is CASSLGRLYQETQYF.

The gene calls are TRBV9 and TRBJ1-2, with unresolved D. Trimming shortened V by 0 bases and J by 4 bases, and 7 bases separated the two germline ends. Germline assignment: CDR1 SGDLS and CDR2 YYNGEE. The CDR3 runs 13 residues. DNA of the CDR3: TGTGCCAGCAGCGTAGAGGATAGCTATGGCTACACCTTC. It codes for CASSVEDSYGYTF. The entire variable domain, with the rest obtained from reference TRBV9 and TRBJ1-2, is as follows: DSGVTQTPKHLITATGQRVTLRCSPRSGDLSVYWYQQSLDQGLQFLIQYYNGEERAKGNILERFSAQQFPDLHSELNLSSLELGDSALYFCASSVEDSYGYTFGSGTRLTVV.

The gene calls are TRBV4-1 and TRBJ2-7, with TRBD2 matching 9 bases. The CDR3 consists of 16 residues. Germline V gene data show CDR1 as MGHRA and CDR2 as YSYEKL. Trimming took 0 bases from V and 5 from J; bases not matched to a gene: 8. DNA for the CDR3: TGCGCCAGCAGCCAAGATCACTCGCGGGAGGGTGACGAGCAGTACTTC. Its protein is CASSQDHSREGDEQYF.

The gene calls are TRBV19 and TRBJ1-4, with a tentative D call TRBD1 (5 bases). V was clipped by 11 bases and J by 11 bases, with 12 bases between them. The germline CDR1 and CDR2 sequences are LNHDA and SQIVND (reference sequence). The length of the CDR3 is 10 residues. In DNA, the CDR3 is TGTGCCGCGGGGGATCGTAAACTGTTTTTT. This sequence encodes CAAGDRKLFF.

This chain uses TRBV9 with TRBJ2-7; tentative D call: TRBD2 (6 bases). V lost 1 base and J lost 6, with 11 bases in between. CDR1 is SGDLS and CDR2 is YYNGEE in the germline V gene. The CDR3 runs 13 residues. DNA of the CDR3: TGTGCCAGCAGCGTAACTGGAGGGAGCGAGCAGTACTTC. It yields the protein CASSVTGGSEQYF. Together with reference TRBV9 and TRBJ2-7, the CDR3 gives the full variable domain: DSGVTQTPKHLITATGQRVTLRCSPRSGDLSVYWYQQSLDQGLQFLIQYYNGEERAKGNILERFSAQQFPDLHSELNLSSLELGDSALYFCASSVTGGSEQYFGPGTRLTVT.

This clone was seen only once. CDR3 in DNA: TGTGCCAGCAGCGCGCTCACCTGGGGCGAGCAGTACTTC. Its translation: CASSALTWGEQYF. The chain couples TRBV11-3 to TRBJ2-7; D ambiguous. This CDR3 region has 13 residues. Trimming stripped 5 bases from V and 6 bases from J, with 14 bases between. The germline gives CDR1 SGHNT, CDR2 YENEEA.

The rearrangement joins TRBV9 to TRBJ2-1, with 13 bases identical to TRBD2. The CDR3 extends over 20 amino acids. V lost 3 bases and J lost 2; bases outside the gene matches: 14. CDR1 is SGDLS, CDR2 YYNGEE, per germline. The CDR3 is CASSDTGTGGLAGPYNEQFF. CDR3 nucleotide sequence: TGTGCCAGCAGCGATACCGGGACAGGGGGACTAGCGGGACCCTACAATGAGCAGTTCTTC.

Here the CDR3 reads CASSIVTRGIGLRQYF. The CDR3 DNA reads as TGTGCCAGTAGTATAGTAACCCGGGGGATCGGTTTAAGGCAGTATTTT. The chain carries TRBV19 and TRBJ2-3; a possible D gene is TRBD2 (6 bases). The CDR3 sequence is 16 residues long. Trimming took 1 base from V and 11 from J, leaving 22 bases between them. Per the germline V gene, CDR1 is LNHDA and CDR2 is SQIVND (reference sequence).

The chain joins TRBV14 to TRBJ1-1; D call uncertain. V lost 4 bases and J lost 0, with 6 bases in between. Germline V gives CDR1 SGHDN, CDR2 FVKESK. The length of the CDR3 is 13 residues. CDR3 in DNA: TGTGCCAGCAGCCTCGTTTTGAACACTGAAGCTTTCTTT. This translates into CASSLVLNTEAFF.

DNA for the CDR3: TGTGCCAGCAGCCCTTTCAGGGGGGAGCTGTTTTTT. Its translation: CASSPFRGELFF. The chain carries TRBV7-6 and TRBJ2-2; no firm D call. Looked up from germline, CDR1 is SGHVS and CDR2 is FNYEAQ. Trimming took off 5 bases at V and 8 bases at J, with 9 bases between the two ends. The CDR3 loop spans 12 amino acids.

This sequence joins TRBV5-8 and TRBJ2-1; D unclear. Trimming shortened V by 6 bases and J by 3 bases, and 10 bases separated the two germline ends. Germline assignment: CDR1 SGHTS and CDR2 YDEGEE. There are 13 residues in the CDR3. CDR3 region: CASTQDFYNEQFF. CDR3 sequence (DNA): TGTGCCAGCACCCAGGATTTCTACAATGAGCAGTTCTTC. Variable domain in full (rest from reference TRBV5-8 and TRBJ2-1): EAGVTQSPTHLIKTRGQQATLRCSPISGHTSVYWYQQALGLGLQFLLWYDEGEERNRGNFPPRFSGRQFPNYSSELNVNALELEDSALYLCASTQDFYNEQFFGPGTRLTVL.

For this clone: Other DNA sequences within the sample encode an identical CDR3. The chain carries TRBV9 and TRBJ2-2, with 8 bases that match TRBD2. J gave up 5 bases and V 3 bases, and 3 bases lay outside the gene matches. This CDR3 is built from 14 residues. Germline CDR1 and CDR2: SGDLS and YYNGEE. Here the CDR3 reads CASSAGGRTGELFF. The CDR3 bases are TGTGCCAGCAGCGCGGGGGGGCGGACCGGGGAGCTGTTTTTT.

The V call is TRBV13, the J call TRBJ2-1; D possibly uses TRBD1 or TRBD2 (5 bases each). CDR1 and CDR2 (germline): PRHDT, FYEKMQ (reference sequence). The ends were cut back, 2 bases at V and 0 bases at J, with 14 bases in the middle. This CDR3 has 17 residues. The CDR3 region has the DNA TGTGCCAGCAGCTTAAGGGGTAGGGACGCCTCCTACAATGAGCAGTTCTTC. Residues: CASSLRGRDASYNEQFF.

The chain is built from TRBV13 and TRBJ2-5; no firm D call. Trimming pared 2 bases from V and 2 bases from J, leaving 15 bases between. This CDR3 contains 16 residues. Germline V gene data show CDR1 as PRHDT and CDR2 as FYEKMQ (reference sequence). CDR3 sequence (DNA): TGTGCCAGCAGCTTATTAACCCCGACCGGACAAGAGACCCAGTACTTC. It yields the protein CASSLLTPTGQETQYF.

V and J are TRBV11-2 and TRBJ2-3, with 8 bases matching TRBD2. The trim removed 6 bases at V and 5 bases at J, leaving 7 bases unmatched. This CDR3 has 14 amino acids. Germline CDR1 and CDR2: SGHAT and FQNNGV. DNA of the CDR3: TGTGCCAGCAGTTATAGCGGGATTGGAGATACGCAGTATTTT. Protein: CASSYSGIGDTQYF.

Here the CDR3 reads CASSEDRSYNEQFF. The DNA for the CDR3 is TGTGCCAGCAGCGAGGACAGAAGCTACAATGAGCAGTTCTTC. The chain joins TRBV5-5 to TRBJ2-1; TRBD1 might be the D (6 bases). Germline values: CDR1 SGHKS, CDR2 YYEKEE (reference sequence). V shed 4 bases and J shed 3 bases, with 11 bases lying between them. The CDR3 has 14 residues. Looking up the rest from reference TRBV5-5 and TRBJ2-1 gives the full variable domain: DAGVTQSPTHLIKTRGQQVTLRCSPISGHKSVSWYQQVLGQGPQFIFQYYEKEERGRGNFPDRFSARQFPNYSSELNVNALLLGDSALYLCASSEDRSYNEQFFGPGTRLTVL.

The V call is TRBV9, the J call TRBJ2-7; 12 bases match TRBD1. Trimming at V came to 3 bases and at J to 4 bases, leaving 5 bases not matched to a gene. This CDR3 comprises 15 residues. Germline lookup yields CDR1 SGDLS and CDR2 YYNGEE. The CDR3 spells CASSEGQGASYEQYF. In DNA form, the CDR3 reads TGTGCCAGCAGCGAGGGACAGGGGGCCTCGTACGAGCAGTACTTC.

CDR3 loop: CASSLVAGGPEETQYF. In DNA form, the CDR3 reads TGTGCCAGCAGCTTAGTGGCGGGAGGGCCGGAGGAGACCCAGTACTTC. J is TRBJ2-5 and V is TRBV7-2, with TRBD2 matching 9 bases. The CDR3 loop spans 16 amino acids. Germline trimming cut 1 base from V and 5 bases from J; bases unmatched to any gene: 8. The germline CDR1 and CDR2 sequences are SGHTA and FQGNSA.

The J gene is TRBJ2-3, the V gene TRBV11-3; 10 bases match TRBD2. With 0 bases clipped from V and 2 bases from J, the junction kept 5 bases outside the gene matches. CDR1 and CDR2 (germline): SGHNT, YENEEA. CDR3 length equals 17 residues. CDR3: CASSLDVTSGNTDTQYF. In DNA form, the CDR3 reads TGTGCCAGCAGCTTAGATGTAACTAGCGGGAACACAGATACGCAGTATTTT.

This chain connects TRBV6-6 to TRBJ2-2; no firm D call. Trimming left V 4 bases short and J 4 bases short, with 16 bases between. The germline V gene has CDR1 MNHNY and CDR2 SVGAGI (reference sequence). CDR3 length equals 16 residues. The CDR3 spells CASSSLGQESTGELFF. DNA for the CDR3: TGTGCCAGCAGTTCACTCGGGCAGGAAAGCACCGGGGAGCTGTTTTTT.

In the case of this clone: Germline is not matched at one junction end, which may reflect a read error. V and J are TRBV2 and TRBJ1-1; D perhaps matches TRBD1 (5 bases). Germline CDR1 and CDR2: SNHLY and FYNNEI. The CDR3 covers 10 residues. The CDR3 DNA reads TGTGCCAGCAGAAGAAGGGGAATTGTCTTT. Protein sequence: CASRRRGIVF.